Included here is one T cell receptor (beta chain) sequence, with context. These data originate in a study of blood T cell repertoires in COVID-19. The wider study: The cDNA or gDNA used as material had been derived from T cells, B-cell-depleted T cells, or PBMCs.

Produced via immunoSEQ multiplex PCR; TCRdb's table is partial and in-frame only. This table holds some 200,000 clones, roughly 82% found once. The CDR3 length is 15 residues. V lost 7 bases to trimming and J lost 5 bases, with 19 bases between them. Germline CDR1 is KGHDR and CDR2 is SFDVKD. Material: PBMCs or T cells enriched from blood (not recorded which). The chain employs TRBV24-1 and TRBJ1-1, with D perhaps matching TRBD1 (5 bases). The receptor comes from a woman in her fifties or sixties with acute COVID-19. CDR3 residues: CATRGEEQRGTEAFF. CDR3 DNA sequence: TGTGCCACCAGAGGGGAAGAACAGAGAGGAACTGAAGCTTTCTTT.